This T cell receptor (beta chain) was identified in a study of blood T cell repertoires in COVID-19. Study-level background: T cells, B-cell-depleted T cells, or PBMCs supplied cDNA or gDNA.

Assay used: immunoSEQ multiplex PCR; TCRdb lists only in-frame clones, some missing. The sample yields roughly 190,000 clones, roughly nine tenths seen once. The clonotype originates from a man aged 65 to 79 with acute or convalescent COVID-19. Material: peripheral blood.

The CDR3 here is CASSQDRIGNTIYF. The CDR3 coding sequence is TGTGCCAGCAGCCAAGACAGGATTGGAAACACCATATATTTT. The chain couples TRBV4-2 to TRBJ1-3; D is undetermined. The CDR3 has 14 amino acids. Per the germline V gene, CDR1 is LGHNA and CDR2 is YNFKEQ. With 0 bases removed from V and 3 bases from J, the gap between germline ends came to 6 bases.